These 3 T cell receptor beta chains came from one sample sequenced in a study of T cells after posttransplantation cyclophosphamide. The protocol was immunoSEQ multiplex PCR, while the TCRdb copy is restricted to in-frame clones and leaves out a portion. The table includes about 53,000 clones, 86% detected once. Source material: PBMCs. These receptors were collected from a man aged 25-45 years with a blood cancer, CMV-positive, and with a related stem cell donor.

This chain connects TRBV7-3 to TRBJ1-1; 7 positions agree with TRBD1. Losses at the gene ends were 6 bases for V and 5 bases for J; bases not matched to a gene: 6. Germline CDR1 SGHTA, CDR2 FQGTGA. The CDR3 has 13 residues. The CDR3 DNA is TGTGCCAGCAGACCGACAGGGTGGACTGAAGCTTTCTTT. Translating gives CASRPTGWTEAFF.

This clone showed up just once. V gene TRBV5-7 combines with J gene TRBJ2-2; weak D call: TRBD1 (5 bases). TRBV5-7 is placed among ORFs of uncertain function. Trimming pared 3 bases from V and 1 base from J, leaving 13 bases between. This CDR3 has 16 residues. Written as DNA, the CDR3 is TGTGCCAGCAGCTATGACAGTGCCCAGAACACCGGGGAGCTGTTTTTT. Translation: CASSYDSAQNTGELFF.

The chain joins TRBV5-1 to TRBJ2-5; 9 nucleotides align to TRBD1. The germline gives CDR1 SGHRS, CDR2 YFSETQ. The CDR3 length is 15 residues. V lost 4 bases, J lost 2 bases, and 6 bases stayed unmatched. The CDR3 nucleotides are TGCGCCAGCAGCATACAGGGGGCGGTACAAGAGACCCAGTACTTC. Protein sequence: CASSIQGAVQETQYF.